Given below is one T cell receptor (beta chain) in context. The antigen is undetermined. Unmatched junction bases numbered 15, after V lost 6 bases and J lost 11 bases. The CDR3 has 14 residues. CDR1 KGHSH and CDR2 LQKENI come from the germline V gene. The sample comes from a study of cytomegalovirus exposure and HLA in healthy donors. Overall study findings and caveats: Several V segments, TRBV6-2 and TRBV6-3 among them, could not be told apart and were dropped. Earlier analysis yielded a pattern in which most TCR beta V segments were productive about 87% or about 30% of the time. Among TCR beta chains, those listed as cytomegalovirus-associated numbered fewer than 200.

The primer mix had 60 Vbeta and 13 Jbeta primers. The data were produced by immunoSEQ multiplex PCR, yet TCRdb's version contains in-frame clones alone and is incomplete. The sample consists of about 150,000 clones, 60% to 85% of them appearing once. This sequence was found in a middle-aged woman in good health and CMV-seronegative. Sequencing used PBMCs. The chain recombines TRBV18 with TRBJ2-5; 7 bases agree with TRBD2. This CDR3 is CASSSLGLAALQYF. In nucleotides, the CDR3 is TGTGCCAGCTCGTCCCTGGGGCTAGCGGCTCTACAGTACTTC.